This is a list of T cell receptor beta chains from one sample in a study of OX40 agonist ivuxolimab in advanced cancers. The assay was immunoSEQ multiplex PCR, and TCRdb's table has in-frame clones only and misses some. The table has about 36,000 clones, under 85% seen once. The sequences come from CD4+ or CD8+ T cells sorted from blood, collected in a trial of the OX40 agonist ivuxolimab. Every receptor here comes from an adult with an advanced solid tumor such as melanoma, head and neck, liver or kidney cancer. Both conserved end residues are part of each CDR3. The order of the fields is CDR3 length, clone size, V gene, D gene, J gene, CDR3 DNA, CDR3 protein. A D gene is named only where the DNA matches it firmly. The listing skips clone size in some rows; elsewhere it reads once, few, many or a size class.

>15|-|TRBV15|TRBD1|TRBJ2-7
TGTGCCACCAGCAGAGCCGGGACAGGGGGCCACGAGCAGTACTTC
CATSRAGTGGHEQYF
>11|-|TRBV11-2|-|TRBJ2-5
TGTGCCAGCACGCCCCAAGAGACCCAGTACTTC
CASTPQETQYF
>14|-|TRBV18|-|TRBJ1-3
TGTGCCAGCTCACTACTGGGTACTGGAAACACCATATATTTT
CASSLLGTGNTIYF
>12|-|TRBV6-1|-|TRBJ1-2
TGTGCCAGCAGTGAAATCCGCCAACGCTACACCTTC
CASSEIRQRYTF
>12|-|TRBV5-1|-|TRBJ2-7
TGCGCCAGCAGCTTGGAGGACACCAAGTGGTACTTC
CASSLEDTKWYF
>12|-|TRBV27|-|TRBJ2-7
TGTGCCAGCATTCAGGGTGGGTACGAGCAGTACTTC
CASIQGGYEQYF
>12|-|TRBV6-1|-|TRBJ1-2
TGTGCCAGCAGTGTTGACACCTATGGCTACACCTTC
CASSVDTYGYTF
>11|few|TRBV20-1|TRBD2|TRBJ2-3
TGCAGTGCTAGTGGGGACTACGGGCAGTATTTT
CSASGDYGQYF
>16|-|TRBV27|TRBD2|TRBJ2-1
TGTGCCAGCAGTTCCTATAGCGGGAGGAACAACAATGAGCAGTTCTTC
CASSSYSGRNNNEQFF
>18|-|TRBV2|-|TRBJ1-4
TGTGCCAGCAGTGAAGCGCTTCTAGTCTGGGGGACCTCCGAAAAACTGTTTTTT
CASSEALLVWGTSEKLFF
>14|-|TRBV6-6|TRBD1|TRBJ2-7
TGTGCCAGCAGTTACTATGGACAGGCCGACGAGCAGTACTTC
CASSYYGQADEQYF
>15|-|TRBV10-3|-|TRBJ1-6
TGTGCCATCAGATCAGACAGCTCCTATAATTCACCCCTCCACTTT
CAIRSDSSYNSPLHF
>16|-|TRBV5-1|-|TRBJ2-3
TGCGCCAGCAGCACCCAACTAGTGACCTCCACAGATACGCAGTATTTT
CASSTQLVTSTDTQYF
>14|-|TRBV6-5|TRBD1|TRBJ2-5
TGTGCCAGCAGTTACCAGGACAGGTGGGAGACCCAGTACTTC
CASSYQDRWETQYF
>16|-|TRBV6-5|TRBD1|TRBJ2-1
TGTGCCAGCAGTTCGGGACAGCCGGTCCTGGGGAATGAGCAGTTCTTC
CASSSGQPVLGNEQFF
>16|few|TRBV19|TRBD1|TRBJ1-5
TGTGCCAGTAGTACGGACAGGGCTTGGAGCAATCAGCCCCAGCATTTT
CASSTDRAWSNQPQHF
>14|-|TRBV6-5|-|TRBJ1-2
TGTGCCAGCAGTTACTCGAAGAGATCTTATGGCTACACCTTC
CASSYSKRSYGYTF
>15|-|TRBV9|TRBD1|TRBJ1-1
TGTGCCAGCAGCTCACAGGGGGGCGGGAACACTGAAGCTTTCTTT
CASSSQGGGNTEAFF
>11|-|TRBV30|-|TRBJ2-1
TGTGCCTGGAGTGTACGAGACGGGCAGTTCTTC
CAWSVRDGQFF
>15|-|TRBV28|TRBD2|TRBJ2-7
TGTGCCAGCAGTTCTGTCCGGGACTACTCCTACGAGCAGTACTTC
CASSSVRDYSYEQYF
>14|medium-sized|TRBV5-5|-|TRBJ2-5
TGTGCCAGCAGCTTAGGGTTGATCGAAGAGACCCAGTACTTC
CASSLGLIEETQYF
>14|-|TRBV9|TRBD2|TRBJ2-5
TGTGCCAGCAGCGTAGCGGCGGGAGGGGAGACCCAGTACTTC
CASSVAAGGETQYF
>14|-|TRBV18|TRBD2|TRBJ2-3
TGTGCTCACCAAACTAGCGGGAGCACAGATACGCAGTATTTT
CAHQTSGSTDTQYF
>10|-|TRBV20-1|-|TRBJ2-7
TGCAGTGCTAGACGGGACGAGCAGTACTTC
CSARRDEQYF
>13|-|TRBV27|-|TRBJ1-2
TGTGCCAGCAGACCTAGGTGGCCGGGCGGCTACACCTTC
CASRPRWPGGYTF
>19|-|TRBV14|-|TRBJ1-4
TGTGCCAGCAGCCACCAAAAGGGGCACCCGGGAGCAACTAATGAAAAACTGTTTTTT
CASSHQKGHPGATNEKLFF
>15|-|TRBV19|-|TRBJ2-2
TGTGCCAGTAGAGGCCCGGCGACGGTTGGCGGGGAGCTGTTTTTT
CASRGPATVGGELFF
>17|-|TRBV19|-|TRBJ2-6
TGTGCCAGTAACCCCCGGCTCGCCCGCTCTGGGGCCAACGTCCTGACTTTC
CASNPRLARSGANVLTF
>13|-|TRBV2|TRBD1|TRBJ1-1
TGTGCCAGCAGAGACAGGGAGAACACTGAAGCTTTCTTT
CASRDRENTEAFF
>16|-|TRBV28|TRBD2|TRBJ2-7
TGTGCCAGCAGTTCCTGGGGCGGGAGCCTCCCCTACGAGCAGTACTTC
CASSSWGGSLPYEQYF
>10|few|TRBV20-1|-|TRBJ1-1
TGCAGTGCTAGCGACGAGGGAGCTTTCTTT
CSASDEGAFF
>12|-|TRBV19|-|TRBJ2-1
TGTGCCAGTAGTATCGGGACCACTAAGCAGTTCTTC
CASSIGTTKQFF
>14|-|TRBV5-5|-|TRBJ2-6
TGTGCCAGCGGTGCACAAAGTCGGGCCAACGTCCTGACTTTC
CASGAQSRANVLTF
>14|once|TRBV19|-|TRBJ2-2
TGTGCCAGTACCCCCACCGGGAACACCGGGGAGCTGTTTTTT
CASTPTGNTGELFF
>14|-|TRBV9|-|TRBJ2-7
TGTGCCAGCAGCGAGGACCTCGTTGGGGGCGAGCAGTACTTC
CASSEDLVGGEQYF
>12|-|TRBV15|-|TRBJ1-4
TGTGCCACCAGCAGGTCCAATGAAAAACTGTTTTTT
CATSRSNEKLFF
>15|-|TRBV5-1|TRBD1|TRBJ1-3
TGCGCCAGCAGCCGGGACAGGAGGACTGGAAACACCATATATTTT
CASSRDRRTGNTIYF
>15|-|TRBV4-1|TRBD2|TRBJ2-3
TGCGCCAGCAGCCAAGAGACTAGCGGTACAGATACGCAGTATTTT
CASSQETSGTDTQYF